A single T cell receptor beta chain is shown here with its context. Taking its sample share into account, this clone is medium-sized (0.01 to 0.1%). Its antigen is unknown. There are no base qualities to consult, and no much larger clone falls within one base. Preparation of the library involved the immunoSEQ multiplex PCR assay. A mixture of 60 forward primers for TCR Vbeta segments and 13 reverse primers for TCR Jbeta segments was used in the multiplex PCR. The CDR3 region of rearranged TCR beta genes was amplified from genomic DNA by a multiplex PCR assay. On the Illumina HiSeq System, the amplified TCR beta libraries were sequenced as 87-base-pair reads. The authors' analysis ran thus. In a later analysis, 77 million or so unique TCR beta chains were counted across the roughly 670 repertoires, and roughly 11 million of these chains were shared by at least two donors. Raw reads were error-corrected and collapsed into unique sequences by a nearest-neighbor algorithm in which closely related sequences were merged to remove PCR and sequencing errors. V, D and J gene segments were assigned by aligning CDR3 sequences to IMGT reference sequences. For a sequence to be retained, at least a six-nucleotide match to both a V gene segment and a J gene segment was required. A rearrangement was called productive if the CDR3 had no stop codons and remained in frame with V and J, and every other rearrangement was called non-productive. Following IMGT convention, CDR3 was defined as the stretch from the second conserved V-encoded cysteine up to the conserved J-encoded phenylalanine. The earlier analysis of about 500 of the donors excluded sequences that lacked an unambiguous match to a single V gene segment. An earlier analysis of a few hundred of the donors classified V segments as functional when productive rearrangements were above 56.7% and as segregating when the standard deviation between donors was above 5%. A statistical classification framework was built for diagnosing cytomegalovirus status from the catalog of TCR beta chain sequences. In a later analysis, TCR nucleotide sequences were compared against IMGT/GENE-DB human TR gene sequences so that V and J genes could be assigned. Using the TCRdist pipeline, a later analysis assigned CDR3 sequences along with most-parsimonious VDJ recombination scenarios. In a later analysis, every TCR beta chain was defined by the combination of its CDR3 amino acid sequence and its V-gene family, and reads without a unique V-gene family were dropped. A later analysis removed 500 to 650 highly shared, low-generation-probability nucleotide sequences to deal with suspected cross-contamination and a sequencing artifact. For each public chain, a later analysis derived a clonal expansion index from normalized ranks of inferred template counts within each repertoire. In a later analysis, generation probabilities were computed with a VDJ recombination model fitted to out-of-frame rearrangements, and the resulting probabilities were checked against IGoR. A later analysis scored TCR-TCR, TCR-HLA and TCR-CMV co-occurrence with hypergeometric tests, applying a repertoire-size bias correction to TCR pairs. To estimate false discovery rates, a later analysis permuted the HLA or CMV assignments 20 times. In a later analysis, co-occurring TCRs were grouped using DBSCAN, and TCRdist sequence similarity was added for clustering within HLA-allele-positive subsets. Co-occurrence clustering excluded repertoires with fewer than 30,000 or more than 120,000 public chains, plus five with anomalous nucleotide sharing. The clones in this table, taken by TCRdb from immuneACCESS, are in-frame only. Not every clone is retained; where verified, under half of the shortfall comes from an unresolved V gene, and the cause of the rest is unknown. The D gene and trimming were derived from the DNA, and the V and J assignments and clone size from that table. This sample comprises around 74,000 clones, approximately 80% of them detected only once. Around 3.6% of the sample lies in the top ten.

These data belong to a study of cytomegalovirus exposure and HLA in healthy donors (dated by TCRdb to the late 2010s). About the investigation overall: An earlier analysis of a few hundred of the donors reported over 250 Gb of sequence data and around 100 million unique TCR beta sequences obtained from about 200 million T cells. An early release covering about 600 HLA-typed donors comprised about 300 gigabases of sequencing data and around 80 million unique TCR sequences. Among the roughly 390 genotyped donors, around 81% belonged to the genetic ancestry cluster associated with self-reported Caucasian donors. The aim of the study was to test whether cataloging public T cell receptors could identify signatures of past pathogen exposure. Using immunosequencing, the study profiled T cell repertoires from fewer than 850 subjects and related those repertoires to cytomegalovirus serostatus. Besides the first cohort of 666 subjects, a separate validation cohort made up of over 95 different subjects was used. The study combined high-throughput TCR immunosequencing, statistical association of individual TCRs with disease status, and machine learning to predict cytomegalovirus infection status. A later analysis re-analyzed previously published TCR beta repertoires from 650 to 800 donors and added high-resolution HLA genotyping to study TCR occurrence patterns. In the later analysis, no new phenotypic data were used to find candidate immune exposures; instead, reliance was placed on TCR beta sequences and their occurrence across donors. An earlier analysis of around 580 of the donors used high-throughput TCR beta sequencing to judge whether each TCR beta V gene segment behaved as functional or pseudogenic. Alongside the repertoire data, information on donor age, sex, ethnicity and CMV serostatus was compiled. A later genetic analysis took genome-wide SNP genotypes for about 65% of the roughly 670 donors and used that subset as a discovery cohort. All discovery cohort repertoires had been generated on a single sequencing platform. HLA typing included class I and class II loci at four-digit resolution. Typing coverage differed by locus: A, B, C, DRB1 and DQB1 were typed in about 620-630 donors, DQA1 in 500 to 550, DPA1 in 606, and DPB1 in just under 490. Four to six DR-DQ haplotypes were handled as single units for association and clustering, since linkage in the cohort was strong. Across approximately 400 genotyped donors of the cohort, an average of approximately 220,000 unique TCR beta nucleotide sequences per donor were sequenced, and roughly 17% of those sequences were non-productive.

Measured from the cysteine to the phenylalanine, the CDR3 is 14 residues long. Only CDR3 DNA remains: 42 bases, in frame from the first base. Relative to germline, V is missing 8 bases and J is missing 2 bases, with 9 bases of the junction outside any gene match. Reading the germline V gene gives CDR1 SQVTM and CDR2 ANQGSEA. General study outcomes and caveats: Roughly uniform sequencing depth across donors was assumed in presence/absence analyses, although this assumption may not hold. Strong co-occurrence of HLA alleles, especially DR and DQ, made assigning TCR associations to individual alleles difficult. Three of the identified cytomegalovirus-associated TCR beta chains were confirmed in vitro to be specific for cytomegalovirus antigens. In a later analysis, TCR association rates were found to vary across HLA loci, with the most associated TCRs seen for DRB1 alleles and the fewest for HLA-C alleles. The authors suggested that the approach could potentially be extended to other disease states and immunological phenotypes. According to a later analysis, parvovirus B19, influenza, CMV and Epstein-Barr virus appeared linked to several top co-occurrence clusters. Over 15 rarely observed V segments, including chromosome 9 orphons, were excluded from the earlier analysis of several hundred of the donors because counts were too low. The study listed approximately 150 TCR beta chains as associated with cytomegalovirus. Some IMGT-functional V segments, including TRBV6-2 and TRBV6-3, could not be told apart with the 87-base-pair reads, so those segments were excluded. In a later analysis, HLA-associated TCR beta chains showed more clonal expansion and lower generation probabilities than non-associated chains that were equally common. In a later analysis, some 18,000 TCR beta sequences were associated with specific HLA alleles at a false discovery rate of 0.05. Linkage disequilibrium might explain the correlated functional status among segregating V segments, but an unknown experimental factor could not be ruled out. This cohort had only TCR beta chains sequenced, and the lack of alpha or paired-chain data limited which features could be detected. A group of highly shared sequence variants was considered likely to be a technical artifact of the sequencing pipeline. Immune exposure information for the cohort was limited to CMV serostatus. Most TCR sequences were seen in very few donors, while some public TCRs were found in many individuals. According to a later analysis, most CMV-associated TCR beta chains appeared to be HLA-restricted, and the HLA associations seemed to be driven largely by CMV exposure. An association between a missense DCLRE1C variant and V-gene and J-gene trimming of TCR beta chains was found in a later genetic analysis and replicated in an independent cohort. In a later genetic analysis, fewer N-insertions in productive TCRs were reported among donors in an Asian-associated ancestry cluster than the roughly 700-donor mean. A further reported finding was that TCR beta sequences accurately predicted the HLA-A and HLA-B alleles for most subjects in the first cohort. HLA typing was unavailable for some donors at each locus, so association tests used only the typed subset. In both the original and validation cohorts, the classifier was reported to diagnose cytomegalovirus status with high specificity and sensitivity. In an earlier analysis of roughly 500 of the donors, most TCR beta V segments appeared in productive rearrangements about 87% or about 30% of the time, broadly matching IMGT annotations.

In total, roughly 670 healthy bone marrow donors made up the cohort. Cohort members were all nominally healthy when sampled, although unrecorded immune exposures were likely present. The donor was CMV seronegative and was included in the group of 352 seronegative cohort members. A peripheral blood sample was collected from each donor, and TCR beta sequencing was performed on peripheral blood mononuclear cells. Genomic DNA was extracted from the blood cell samples with the Qiagen DNeasy Blood Extraction Kit. The specimen sequenced was PBMCs. The origin of this receptor is a middle-aged man in good health and CMV-seronegative. In this chain, TRBV29-1 is recombined with TRBJ2-1, and 7 bases in between align with TRBD1. The DNA sequence is given as TGCAGCTCCGTGGGGGACAGTACCTACAATGAGCAGTTCTTC. Protein translation: CSSVGDSTYNEQFF.